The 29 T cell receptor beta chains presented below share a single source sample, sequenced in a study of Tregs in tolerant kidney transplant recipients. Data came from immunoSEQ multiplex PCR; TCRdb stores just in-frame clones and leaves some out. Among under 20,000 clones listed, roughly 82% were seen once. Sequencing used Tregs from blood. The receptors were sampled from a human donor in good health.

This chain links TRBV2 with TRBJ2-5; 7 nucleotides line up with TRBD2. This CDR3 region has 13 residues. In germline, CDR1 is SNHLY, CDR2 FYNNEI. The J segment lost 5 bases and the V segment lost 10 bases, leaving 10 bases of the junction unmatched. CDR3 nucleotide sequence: TGTGCCACCGTACTAGCGCCACGGGAGACCCAGTACTTC. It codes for CATVLAPRETQYF.

CDR3 region: CSVERPGQGANTGELFF. CDR3 nucleotide sequence: TGCAGCGTTGAAAGACCGGGACAGGGGGCGAACACCGGGGAGCTGTTTTTT. The chain combines TRBV29-1 with TRBJ2-2, with TRBD1 matching 11 bases. The CDR3 has 17 amino acids. Germline lookup yields CDR1 SQVTM and CDR2 ANQGSEA. Trimming at V came to 2 bases and at J to 0 bases, leaving 5 bases not matched to a gene.

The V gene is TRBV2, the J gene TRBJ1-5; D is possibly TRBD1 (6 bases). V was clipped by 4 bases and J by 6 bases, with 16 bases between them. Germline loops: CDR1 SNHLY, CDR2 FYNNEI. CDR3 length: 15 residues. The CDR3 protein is CASSGGVGAAQPQHF. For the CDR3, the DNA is TGTGCCAGCAGTGGAGGAGTGGGGGCGGCTCAGCCCCAGCATTTT.

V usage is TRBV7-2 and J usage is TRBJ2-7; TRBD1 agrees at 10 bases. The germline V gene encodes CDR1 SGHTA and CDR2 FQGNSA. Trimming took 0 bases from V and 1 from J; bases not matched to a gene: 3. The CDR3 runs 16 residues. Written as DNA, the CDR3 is TGTGCCAGCAGCTTAGCCCCGGGACAGGGGTCCTACGAGCAGTACTTC. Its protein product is CASSLAPGQGSYEQYF.

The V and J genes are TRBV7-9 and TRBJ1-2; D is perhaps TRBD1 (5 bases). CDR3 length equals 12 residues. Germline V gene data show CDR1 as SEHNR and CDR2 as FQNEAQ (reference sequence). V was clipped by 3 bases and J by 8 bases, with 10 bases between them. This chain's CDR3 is CASSFAGSGYTF. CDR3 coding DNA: TGTGCCAGCAGCTTCGCAGGGTCGGGCTACACCTTC.

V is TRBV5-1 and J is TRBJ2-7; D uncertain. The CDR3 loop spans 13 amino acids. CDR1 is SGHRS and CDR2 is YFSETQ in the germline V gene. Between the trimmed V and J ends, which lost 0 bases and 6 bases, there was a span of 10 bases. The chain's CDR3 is CASSLGGPAEQYF. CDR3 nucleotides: TGCGCCAGCAGCTTGGGAGGTCCCGCCGAGCAGTACTTC.

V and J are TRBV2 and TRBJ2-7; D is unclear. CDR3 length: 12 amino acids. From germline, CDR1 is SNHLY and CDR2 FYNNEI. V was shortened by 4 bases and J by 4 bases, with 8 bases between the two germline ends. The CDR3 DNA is TGTGCCAGCAGTGCGAGAAGTTACGAGCAGTACTTC. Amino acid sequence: CASSARSYEQYF. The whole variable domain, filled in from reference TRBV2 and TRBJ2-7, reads EPEVTQTPSHQVTQMGQEVILRCVPISNHLYFYWYRQILGQKVEFLVSFYNNEISEKSEIFDDQFSVERPDGSNFTLKIRSTKLEDSAMYFCASSARSYEQYFGPGTRLTVT.

CDR3 DNA sequence: TGCGCCAGCAGCCCCGCCCAGCGGGGGGGCCCCGGGGAGCTGTTTTTT. Encoded protein: CASSPAQRGGPGELFF. The V call is TRBV4-1, the J call TRBJ2-2; 10 bases match TRBD2. The CDR3 is 16 residues long. V was clipped by 4 bases and J by 6 bases; unmatched bases: 8. CDR1 and CDR2 from the germline V gene are MGHRA and YSYEKL.

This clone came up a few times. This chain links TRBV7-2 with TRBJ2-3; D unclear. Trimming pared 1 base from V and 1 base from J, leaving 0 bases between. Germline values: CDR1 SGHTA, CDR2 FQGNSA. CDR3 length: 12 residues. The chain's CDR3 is CASSLGTDTQYF. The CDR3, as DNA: TGTGCCAGCAGCTTAGGCACAGATACGCAGTATTTT.

The CDR3 reads CASSSAASSTDTQYF. The CDR3 DNA reads as TGCGCCAGCAGCTCGGCGGCTTCCTCCACAGATACGCAGTATTTT. The chain employs TRBV5-1 and TRBJ2-3; no clear D gene. Germline-derived CDR1 and CDR2 are SGHRS and YFSETQ. The V end was cut by 3 bases, the J end by 2 bases, with 13 bases between. CDR3 length: 15 amino acids.

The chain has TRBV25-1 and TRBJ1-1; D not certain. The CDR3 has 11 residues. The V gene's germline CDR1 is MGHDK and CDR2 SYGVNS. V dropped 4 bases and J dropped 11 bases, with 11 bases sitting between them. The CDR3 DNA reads TGTGCCAGCAGTGGCCTTAAGATGGCTTTCTTT. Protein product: CASSGLKMAFF. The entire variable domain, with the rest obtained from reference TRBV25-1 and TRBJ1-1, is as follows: EADIYQTPRYLVIGTGKKITLECSQTMGHDKMYWYQQDPGMELHLIHYSYGVNSTEKGDLSSESTVSRIRTEHFPLTLESARPSHTSQYLCASSGLKMAFFGQGTRLTVV.

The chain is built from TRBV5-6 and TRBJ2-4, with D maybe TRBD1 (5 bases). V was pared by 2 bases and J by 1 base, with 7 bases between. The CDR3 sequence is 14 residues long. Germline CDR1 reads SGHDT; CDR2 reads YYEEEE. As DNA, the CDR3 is TGTGCCAGCAGCTTTGCAGGGGCCAAAAACATTCAGTACTTC. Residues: CASSFAGAKNIQYF. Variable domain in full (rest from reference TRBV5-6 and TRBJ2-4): DAGVTQSPTHLIKTRGQQVTLRCSPKSGHDTVSWYQQALGQGPQFIFQYYEEEERQRGNFPDRFSGHQFPNYSSELNVNALLLGDSALYLCASSFAGAKNIQYFGAGTRLSVL.

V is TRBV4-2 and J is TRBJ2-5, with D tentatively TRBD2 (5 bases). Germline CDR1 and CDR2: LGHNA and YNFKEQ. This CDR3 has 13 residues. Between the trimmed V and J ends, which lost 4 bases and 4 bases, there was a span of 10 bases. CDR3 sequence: CASSRGRGETQYF. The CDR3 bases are TGTGCCAGCAGCCGGGGTCGGGGAGAGACCCAGTACTTC.

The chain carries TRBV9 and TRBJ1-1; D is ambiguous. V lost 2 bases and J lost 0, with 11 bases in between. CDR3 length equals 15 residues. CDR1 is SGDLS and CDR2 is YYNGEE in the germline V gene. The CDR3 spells CASSVGYRMNTEAFF. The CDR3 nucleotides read TGTGCCAGCAGCGTGGGTTACAGAATGAACACTGAAGCTTTCTTT.

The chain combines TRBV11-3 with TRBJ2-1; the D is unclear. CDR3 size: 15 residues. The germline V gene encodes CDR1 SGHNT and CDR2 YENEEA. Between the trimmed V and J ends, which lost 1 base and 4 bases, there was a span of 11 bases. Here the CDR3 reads CASSLAHSGYNEQFF. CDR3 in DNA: TGTGCCAGCAGCTTAGCCCACAGTGGGTACAATGAGCAGTTCTTC. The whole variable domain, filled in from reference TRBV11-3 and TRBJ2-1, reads EAGVVQSPRYKIIEKKQPVAFWCNPISGHNTLYWYLQNLGQGPELLIRYENEEAVDDSQLPKDRFSAERLKGVDSTLKIQPAELGDSAVYLCASSLAHSGYNEQFFGPGTRLTVL.

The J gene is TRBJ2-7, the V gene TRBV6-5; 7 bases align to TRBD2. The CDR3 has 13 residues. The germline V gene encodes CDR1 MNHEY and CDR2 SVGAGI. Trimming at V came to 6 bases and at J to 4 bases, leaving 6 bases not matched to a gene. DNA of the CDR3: TGTGCCAGCAGGGAGGGAGGGTATTACGAGCAGTACTTC. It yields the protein CASREGGYYEQYF.

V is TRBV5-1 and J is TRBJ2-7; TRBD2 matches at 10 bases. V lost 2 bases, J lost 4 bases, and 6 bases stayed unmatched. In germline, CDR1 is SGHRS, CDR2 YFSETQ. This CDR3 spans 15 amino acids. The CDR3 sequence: CASSLLAGSKYEQYF. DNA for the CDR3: TGCGCCAGCAGCTTACTAGCGGGGAGCAAATACGAGCAGTACTTC.

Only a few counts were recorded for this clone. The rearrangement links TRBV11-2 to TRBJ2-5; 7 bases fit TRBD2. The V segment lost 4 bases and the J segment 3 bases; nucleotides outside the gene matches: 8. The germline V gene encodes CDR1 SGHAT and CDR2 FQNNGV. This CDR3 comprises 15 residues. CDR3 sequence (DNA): TGTGCCAGCAGCTCCGGGACTATAGTTGAAGAGACCCAGTACTTC. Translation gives CASSSGTIVEETQYF. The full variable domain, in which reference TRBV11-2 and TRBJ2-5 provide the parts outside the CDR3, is EAGVAQSPRYKIIEKRQSVAFWCNPISGHATLYWYQQILGQGPKLLIQFQNNGVVDDSQLPKDRFSAERLKGVDSTLKIQPAKLEDSAVYLCASSSGTIVEETQYFGPGTRLLVL.

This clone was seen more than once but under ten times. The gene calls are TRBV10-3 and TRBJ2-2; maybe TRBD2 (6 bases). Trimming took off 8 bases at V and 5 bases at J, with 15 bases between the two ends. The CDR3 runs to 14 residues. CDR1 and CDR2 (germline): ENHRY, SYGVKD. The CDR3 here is CAIGGTWGTGELFF. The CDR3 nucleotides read TGTGCCATCGGGGGGACCTGGGGTACCGGGGAGCTGTTTTTT.

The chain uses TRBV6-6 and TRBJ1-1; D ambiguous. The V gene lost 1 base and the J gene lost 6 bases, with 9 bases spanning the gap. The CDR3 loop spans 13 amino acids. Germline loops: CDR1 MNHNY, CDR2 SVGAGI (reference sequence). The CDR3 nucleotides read TGTGCCAGCAGTTACTTTAAGAGGGCTGAAGCTTTCTTT. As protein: CASSYFKRAEAFF.

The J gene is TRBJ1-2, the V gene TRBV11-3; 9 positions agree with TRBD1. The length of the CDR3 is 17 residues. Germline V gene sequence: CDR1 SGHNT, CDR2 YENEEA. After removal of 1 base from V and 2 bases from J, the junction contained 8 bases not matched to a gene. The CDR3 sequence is CASSLALGTGKNYGYTF. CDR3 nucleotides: TGTGCCAGCAGCTTAGCGCTAGGGACAGGGAAGAACTATGGCTACACCTTC. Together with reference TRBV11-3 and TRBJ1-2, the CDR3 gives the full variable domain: EAGVVQSPRYKIIEKKQPVAFWCNPISGHNTLYWYLQNLGQGPELLIRYENEEAVDDSQLPKDRFSAERLKGVDSTLKIQPAELGDSAVYLCASSLALGTGKNYGYTFGSGTRLTVV.

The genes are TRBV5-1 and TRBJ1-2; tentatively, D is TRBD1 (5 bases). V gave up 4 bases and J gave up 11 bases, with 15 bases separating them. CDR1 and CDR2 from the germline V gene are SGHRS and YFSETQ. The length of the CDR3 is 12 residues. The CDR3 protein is CASSPDSGPYTF. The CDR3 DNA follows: TGCGCCAGCAGCCCCGACAGTGGCCCGTACACCTTC.

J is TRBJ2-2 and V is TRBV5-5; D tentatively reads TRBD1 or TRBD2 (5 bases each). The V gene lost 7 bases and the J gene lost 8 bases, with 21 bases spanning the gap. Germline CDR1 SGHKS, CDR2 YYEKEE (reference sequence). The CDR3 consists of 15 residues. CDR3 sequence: CASFDSRDGSGELFF. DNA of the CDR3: TGTGCCAGCTTCGATTCGAGGGACGGGTCTGGGGAGCTGTTTTTT.

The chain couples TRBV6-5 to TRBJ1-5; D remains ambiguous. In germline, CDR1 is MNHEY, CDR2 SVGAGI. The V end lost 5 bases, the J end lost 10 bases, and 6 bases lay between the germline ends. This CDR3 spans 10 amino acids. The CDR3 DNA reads TGTGCCAGCAGTGAATACCCCCAGCATTTT. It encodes CASSEYPQHF.

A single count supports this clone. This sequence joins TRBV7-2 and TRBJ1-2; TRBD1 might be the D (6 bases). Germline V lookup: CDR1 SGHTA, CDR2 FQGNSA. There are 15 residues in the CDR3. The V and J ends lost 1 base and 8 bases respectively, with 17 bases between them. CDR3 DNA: TGTGCCAGCAGCTTAGTAGCGCCCCGGGGGCAAGGCTACACCTTC. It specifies CASSLVAPRGQGYTF.

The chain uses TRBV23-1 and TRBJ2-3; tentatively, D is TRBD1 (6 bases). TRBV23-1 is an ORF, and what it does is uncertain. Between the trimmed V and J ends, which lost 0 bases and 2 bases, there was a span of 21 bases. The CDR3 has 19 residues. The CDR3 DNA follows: TGCGCCAGCAGTCAATCGAAAGCCCGACAGGTACCTGTCACAGATACGCAGTATTTT. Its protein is CASSQSKARQVPVTDTQYF.

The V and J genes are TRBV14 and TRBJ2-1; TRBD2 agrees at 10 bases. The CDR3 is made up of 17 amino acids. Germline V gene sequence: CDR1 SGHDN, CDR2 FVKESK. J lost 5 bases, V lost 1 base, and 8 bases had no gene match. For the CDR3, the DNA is TGTGCCAGCAGCCAAGTAGGGCTAGCGGGAGTCCACAATGAGCAGTTCTTC. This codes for CASSQVGLAGVHNEQFF.

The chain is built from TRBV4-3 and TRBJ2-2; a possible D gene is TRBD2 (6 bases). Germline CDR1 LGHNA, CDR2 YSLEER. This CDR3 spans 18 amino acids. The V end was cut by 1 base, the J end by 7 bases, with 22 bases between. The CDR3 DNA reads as TGCGCCAGCAGCCAAGGATTGGTGCGGGGCCACTGGGGCGGGGAGCTGTTTTTT. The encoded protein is CASSQGLVRGHWGGELFF.

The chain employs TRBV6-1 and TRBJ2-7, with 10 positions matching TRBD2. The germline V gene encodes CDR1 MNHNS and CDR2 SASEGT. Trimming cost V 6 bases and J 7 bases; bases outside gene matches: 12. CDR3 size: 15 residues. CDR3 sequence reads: CASRLMVLAGREQYF. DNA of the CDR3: TGTGCCAGCAGACTTATGGTACTAGCGGGGAGAGAGCAGTACTTC.